These 23 T cell receptor beta chains originate from one sample sequenced in a study of OX40 agonist ivuxolimab in advanced cancers. The assay was immunoSEQ multiplex PCR, and TCRdb's table has in-frame clones only and misses some. This sample has over 55,000 clones; around 83% occur once, and the top ten carry around 0.77%. Sequenced here: CD4+ or CD8+ T cells sorted from blood, sampled in a trial of the OX40 agonist ivuxolimab. The source of these receptors is an adult with an advanced solid tumor such as melanoma, head and neck, liver or kidney cancer.

J is TRBJ1-3 and V is TRBV5-4; D may be TRBD1 (6 bases). Trimming took 4 bases from V and 0 from J, leaving 14 bases between them. The CDR3 length is 16 residues. Per the germline V gene, CDR1 is SGHNT and CDR2 is YYREEE (reference sequence). The CDR3: CASSKGGVRSGNTIYF. CDR3 bases: TGTGCCAGCAGCAAGGGGGGAGTCCGCTCTGGAAACACCATATATTTT.

The chain has TRBV5-1 and TRBJ2-5; 7 bases line up with TRBD2. This CDR3 spans 14 amino acids. Germline lookup yields CDR1 SGHRS and CDR2 YFSETQ. Trimming cost V 4 bases and J 1 base; bases outside gene matches: 4. Here the CDR3 DNA reads TGCGCCAGCAGCCTCGGGGGGAGCCAAGAGACCCAGTACTTC. Translation gives CASSLGGSQETQYF.

J is TRBJ1-4 and V is TRBV5-6; D is unclear. Germline CDR1 reads SGHDT; CDR2 reads YYEEEE. The germline V and J ends were trimmed by 0 bases and 7 bases, with 7 bases remaining between them. The CDR3 is 13 residues long. The CDR3: CASSLGGSEKLFF. CDR3 coding DNA: TGTGCCAGCAGCTTGGGAGGGAGTGAAAAACTGTTTTTT.

J is TRBJ2-1 and V is TRBV27, with TRBD2 matching 14 bases. V trimming: 2 bases; J trimming: 8 bases; junction bases outside the gene matches: 5. Germline-derived CDR1 and CDR2 are MNHEY and SMNVEV (reference sequence). The CDR3 sequence is 16 residues long. The CDR3 sequence: CASSLGLAGGRDEQFF. The CDR3 coding sequence is TGTGCCAGCAGTTTAGGACTAGCGGGGGGCAGGGATGAGCAGTTCTTC.

The rearrangement uses TRBV6-1 and TRBJ2-6; D may be TRBD2 (5 bases). V was clipped by 7 bases and J by 3 bases, with 13 bases between them. Per the germline V gene, CDR1 is MNHNS and CDR2 is SASEGT. CDR3 length: 15 amino acids. CDR3 nucleotides: TGTGCCAGCAAGGAGGTTTGGGGTGGGGCCAACGTCCTGACTTTC. Amino acids: CASKEVWGGANVLTF.

V and J are TRBV10-2 and TRBJ2-7; D may be TRBD2 (6 bases). The germline V gene encodes CDR1 WSHSY and CDR2 SAAADI. This CDR3 region has 15 residues. V lost 6 bases, J lost 0 bases, and 15 bases lay in between. CDR3 sequence: CASRTVAESSYEQYF. CDR3 DNA: TGCGCCAGCAGGACCGTAGCGGAGAGCTCCTACGAGCAGTACTTC.

The chain carries TRBV6-4 and TRBJ1-2; D possibly corresponds to TRBD1 (6 bases). CDR1 MRHNA and CDR2 SNTAGT come from the germline V gene. V lost 3 bases and J 3 bases, leaving 11 bases between the germline ends. This CDR3 contains 14 residues. The CDR3 bases are TGTGCCAGCAGTGAAGTACAGGGCGACTATGGCTACACCTTC. Its protein product is CASSEVQGDYGYTF.

V usage is TRBV6-6 and J usage is TRBJ2-3; 7 nucleotides line up with TRBD2. V was pared by 4 bases and J by 2 bases, with 6 bases of the junction left unmatched. The V gene's germline CDR1 is MNHNY and CDR2 SVGAGI (reference sequence). The CDR3 has 15 residues. In DNA form, the CDR3 reads TGTGCCAGCAGTTTACGGGAGGAGGCCACAGATACGCAGTATTTT. Translating gives CASSLREEATDTQYF.

The chain uses TRBV18 and TRBJ1-6; D is possibly TRBD1 (5 bases). The CDR3 length is 16 residues. V lost 2 bases and J lost 8, with 16 bases in between. The germline gives CDR1 KGHSH, CDR2 LQKENI. CDR3 sequence reads: CASSPGWGLQDSPLHF. Here the CDR3 DNA reads TGTGCCAGCTCACCAGGCTGGGGACTCCAAGATTCACCCCTCCACTTT.

J is TRBJ1-4 and V is TRBV15, with 8 nucleotides matching TRBD1. The germline V gene encodes CDR1 LNHNV and CDR2 YYDKDF (reference sequence). This CDR3 is 15 amino acids long. V dropped 1 base and J dropped 8; count of bases not matched to a gene: 6. Written as DNA, the CDR3 is TGTGCCACCAGCAGAGGGACAGGGCTTTGGGAAAAACTGTTTTTT. It is translated as CATSRGTGLWEKLFF.

Notes on this clone: One end of the junction does not line up with germline, which may come from a read error. This chain uses TRBV10-3 with TRBJ2-5; 9 nucleotides match TRBD2. The germline V gene has CDR1 ENHRY and CDR2 SYGVKD. This CDR3 spans 14 amino acids. CDR3 loop: CGIGSSGNQETQYF. CDR3 nucleotide sequence: TGTGGCATCGGGTCTAGCGGGAACCAAGAGACCCAGTACTTC.

The chain employs TRBV5-1 and TRBJ2-2; 13 bases match TRBD2. Trimming cost V 4 bases and J 10 bases; bases outside gene matches: 4. The CDR3 length is 14 residues. Germline V gene sequence: CDR1 SGHRS, CDR2 YFSETQ. This CDR3 reads CASSPGLAGKELFF. The CDR3 DNA reads as TGCGCCAGCAGCCCGGGACTAGCGGGAAAGGAGCTGTTTTTT.

This clone was observed a handful of times. This chain uses TRBV19 with TRBJ1-2; D uncertain. Per germline, CDR1 LNHDA and CDR2 SQIVND (reference sequence). The CDR3 loop spans 14 amino acids. V lost 7 bases and J lost 2, with 14 bases in between. CDR3: CASKRLTGNYGYTF. The CDR3 DNA reads as TGTGCCAGTAAACGGTTGACCGGGAACTATGGCTACACCTTC.

This clone was found a few times. The chain recombines TRBV7-6 with TRBJ1-1; the match to TRBD1 covers 12 bases. Germline lookup yields CDR1 SGHVS and CDR2 FNYEAQ. The ends lost 2 bases at V and 11 bases at J; junction bases unmatched: 15. CDR3 size: 17 residues. Here the CDR3 reads CASSLSPGTGGRTVAFF. CDR3 nucleotides: TGTGCCAGCAGCTTATCACCCGGGACAGGGGGCAGGACAGTGGCTTTCTTT.

This clone was detected only once. The chain uses TRBV2 and TRBJ1-2; 9 positions match TRBD1. The germline CDR1 and CDR2 sequences are SNHLY and FYNNEI. This CDR3 spans 14 amino acids. The V and J ends lost 5 bases and 8 bases, in that order; junction bases with no gene match: 9. The CDR3 sequence: CASSFTDRGGGYTF. CDR3 bases: TGTGCCAGCAGTTTTACCGACAGGGGGGGAGGCTACACCTTC. Variable domain in full (rest from reference TRBV2 and TRBJ1-2): EPEVTQTPSHQVTQMGQEVILRCVPISNHLYFYWYRQILGQKVEFLVSFYNNEISEKSEIFDDQFSVERPDGSNFTLKIRSTKLEDSAMYFCASSFTDRGGGYTFGSGTRLTVV.

J is TRBJ1-1 and V is TRBV12-5; weak D call: TRBD1 (5 bases). From germline, CDR1 is LGHNT and CDR2 FRNRAP. The CDR3 loop spans 19 amino acids. Trimming took 1 base from V and 1 from J, leaving 22 bases between them. This CDR3 reads CASGLAWNPLSRENTEAFF. In nucleotides, the CDR3 is TGTGCTAGTGGTTTGGCCTGGAACCCTCTTTCCAGGGAGAACACTGAAGCTTTCTTT.

The chain joins TRBV19 to TRBJ1-5; D remains ambiguous. The V gene lost 2 bases and the J gene lost 6 bases, with 8 bases spanning the gap. There are 13 residues in the CDR3. Germline V gene data show CDR1 as LNHDA and CDR2 as SQIVND (reference sequence). The CDR3 loop is CASSISVGQPQHF. The CDR3 DNA is TGTGCCAGTAGTATATCAGTTGGTCAGCCCCAGCATTTT.

This clone has just a few counts. This chain links TRBV6-6 with TRBJ2-7; D not resolved. The V gene's germline CDR1 is MNHNY and CDR2 SVGAGI (reference sequence). V was pared by 0 bases and J by 3 bases, with 12 bases between. CDR3 length: 15 amino acids. CDR3 residues: CASSYSLKDGYEQYF. CDR3 coding DNA: TGTGCCAGCAGTTACTCCCTGAAGGATGGCTACGAGCAGTACTTC.

This sequence joins TRBV30 and TRBJ2-7; D might be TRBD2 (6 bases). The germline V gene has CDR1 GTSNPN and CDR2 SVGIG (reference sequence). V gave up 0 bases and J gave up 0 bases, with 15 bases separating them. This CDR3 comprises 16 residues. The CDR3 loop is CAWSVYGRDDSYEQYF. The CDR3, as DNA: TGTGCCTGGAGTGTCTACGGGCGGGATGACTCCTACGAGCAGTACTTC. Variable domain in full (rest from reference TRBV30 and TRBJ2-7): SQTIHQWPATLVQPVGSPLSLECTVEGTSNPNLYWYRQAAGRGLQLLFYSVGIGQISSEVPQNLSASRPQDRQFILSSKKLLLSDSGFYLCAWSVYGRDDSYEQYFGPGTRLTVT.

The chain carries TRBV6-6 and TRBJ1-5; D perhaps matches TRBD1 (5 bases). CDR1 and CDR2 (germline): MNHNY, SVGAGI (reference sequence). CDR3 length: 14 residues. V lost 5 bases and J lost 7, with 15 bases in between. This CDR3 reads CASSIRGGWQPQHF. For the CDR3, the DNA is TGTGCCAGCAGTATCCGGGGGGGGTGGCAGCCCCAGCATTTT.

This CDR3 reads CASLTGTSGTQYF. As DNA, the CDR3 is TGTGCCAGCCTTACCGGGACGTCCGGGACCCAGTACTTC. This rearrangement joins TRBV6-1 to TRBJ2-5, with D possibly being TRBD1 or TRBD2 (5 bases each). The CDR3 runs 13 residues. CDR1 and CDR2 (germline): MNHNS, SASEGT. Trimming took 8 bases from V and 7 from J, leaving 17 bases between them.

The chain joins TRBV6-5 to TRBJ1-2; 8 nucleotides line up with TRBD1. V was pared by 10 bases and J by 5 bases, with 9 bases of the junction left unmatched. The CDR3 runs to 13 residues. Germline-derived CDR1 and CDR2 are MNHEY and SVGAGI. The CDR3: CATWDRWMYGYTF. For the CDR3, the DNA is TGTGCCACTTGGGACAGGTGGATGTATGGCTACACCTTC.

This chain uses TRBV7-9 with TRBJ2-3, with 9 bases matching TRBD1. Germline CDR1 SEHNR, CDR2 FQNEAQ (reference sequence). The CDR3 consists of 16 residues. The V gene end was trimmed by 5 bases and the J gene end by 0 bases; junction bases not matched to a gene: 6. CDR3 nucleotide sequence: TGTGCCAGCAGCCCCCCAGGACAGGGGAGCACAGATACGCAGTATTTT. Translation gives CASSPPGQGSTDTQYF.